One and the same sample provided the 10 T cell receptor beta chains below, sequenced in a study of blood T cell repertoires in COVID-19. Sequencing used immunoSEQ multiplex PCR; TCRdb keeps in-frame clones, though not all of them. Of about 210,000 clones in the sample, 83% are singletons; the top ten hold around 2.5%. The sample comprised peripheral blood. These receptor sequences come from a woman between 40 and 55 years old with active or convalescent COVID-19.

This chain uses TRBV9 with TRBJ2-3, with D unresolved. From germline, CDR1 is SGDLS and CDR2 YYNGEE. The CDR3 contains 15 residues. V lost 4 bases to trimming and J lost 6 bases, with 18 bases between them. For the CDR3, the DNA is TGTGCCAGCAGCCCCCTCGACATCCGCCCGGATACGCAGTATTTT. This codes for CASSPLDIRPDTQYF.

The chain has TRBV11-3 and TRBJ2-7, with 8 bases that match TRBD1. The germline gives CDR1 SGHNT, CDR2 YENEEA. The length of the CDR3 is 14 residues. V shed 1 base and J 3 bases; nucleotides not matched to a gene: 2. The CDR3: CASSLGTGNYEQYF. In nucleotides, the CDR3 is TGTGCCAGCAGCTTAGGGACAGGGAACTACGAGCAGTACTTC.

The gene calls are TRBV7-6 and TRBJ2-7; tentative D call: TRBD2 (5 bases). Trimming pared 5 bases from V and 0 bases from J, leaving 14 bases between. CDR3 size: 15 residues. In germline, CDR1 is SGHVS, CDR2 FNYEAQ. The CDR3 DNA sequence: TGTGCCAGCAGCCTTCGCCTGGGAGTCTCCTACGAGCAGTACTTC. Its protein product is CASSLRLGVSYEQYF.

CDR3 sequence (DNA): TGTGCCAGCCGAGGGGGCTTGAGTACAGATACGCAGTATTTT. This translates into CASRGGLSTDTQYF. The gene calls are TRBV7-2 and TRBJ2-3; TRBD1 matches at 7 bases. The V gene end was trimmed by 8 bases and the J gene end by 3 bases; junction bases not matched to a gene: 8. The CDR3 contains 14 residues. Per the germline V gene, CDR1 is SGHTA and CDR2 is FQGNSA.

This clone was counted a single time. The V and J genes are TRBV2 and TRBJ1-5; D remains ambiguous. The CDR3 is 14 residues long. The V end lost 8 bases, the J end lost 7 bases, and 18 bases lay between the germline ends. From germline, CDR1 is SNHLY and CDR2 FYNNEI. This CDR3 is CASAPFHSPQPQHF. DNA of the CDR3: TGTGCCAGCGCTCCCTTCCACAGCCCCCAGCCCCAGCATTTT.

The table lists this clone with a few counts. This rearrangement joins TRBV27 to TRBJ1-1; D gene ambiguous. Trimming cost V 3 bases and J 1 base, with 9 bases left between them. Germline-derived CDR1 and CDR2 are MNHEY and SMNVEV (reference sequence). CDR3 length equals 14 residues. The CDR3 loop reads CASSLSRKNTEAFF. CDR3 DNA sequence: TGTGCCAGCAGTTTGAGCCGCAAGAACACTGAAGCTTTCTTT.

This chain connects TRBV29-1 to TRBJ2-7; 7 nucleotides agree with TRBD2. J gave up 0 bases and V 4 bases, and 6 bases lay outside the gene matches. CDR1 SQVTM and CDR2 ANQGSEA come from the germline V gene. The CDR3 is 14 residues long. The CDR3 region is CSVVGSGHSYEQYF. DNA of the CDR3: TGCAGCGTTGTAGGTAGCGGGCACTCCTACGAGCAGTACTTC.

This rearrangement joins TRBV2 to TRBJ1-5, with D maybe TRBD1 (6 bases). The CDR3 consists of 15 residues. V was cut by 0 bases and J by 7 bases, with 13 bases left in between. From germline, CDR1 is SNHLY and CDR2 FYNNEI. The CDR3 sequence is CASSEARRGSQPQHF. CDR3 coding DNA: TGTGCCAGCAGTGAAGCGCGCAGGGGTTCGCAGCCCCAGCATTTT.

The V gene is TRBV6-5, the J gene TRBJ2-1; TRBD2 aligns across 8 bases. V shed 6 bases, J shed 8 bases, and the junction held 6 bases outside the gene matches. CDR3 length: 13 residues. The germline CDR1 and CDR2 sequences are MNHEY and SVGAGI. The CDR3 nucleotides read TGTGCCAGCAGGCCGGGGGGGTACGATGAGCAGTTCTTC. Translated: CASRPGGYDEQFF.

The CDR3 sequence is CASSKGQLNTEAFF. The CDR3 DNA follows: TGTGCCAGTAGTAAGGGACAGCTGAACACTGAAGCTTTCTTT. This rearrangement joins TRBV19 to TRBJ1-1, with TRBD1 identical over 7 bases. Germline V gives CDR1 LNHDA, CDR2 SQIVND (reference sequence). V lost 4 bases and J lost 0; bases outside the gene matches: 2. The CDR3 spans 14 residues.